This is a list of T cell receptor beta chains from one sample in a study of blood T cells in healthy people across ages. TCRdb processed the 5' RACE reads anew with MiXCR; each CDR3 protein has one entry. This table has approximately 680,000 distinct CDR3 sequences, roughly 32% appearing once. The specimen sequenced was blood. The origin of the receptors is an elderly woman in good health. CDR3s include the opening cysteine and the closing phenylalanine or tryptophan. Each record gives: D gene, V gene, CDR3 length, clone size, J gene, CDR3 protein, CDR3 DNA. D genes are given only for firm matches. Clone size, where shown, is once, few, many, or a class for clones that have expanded.

d_gene: TRBD2
v_gene: TRBV27
len: 16
abundance: .
j_gene: TRBJ2-5
CDR3aa: CASSLSGWGGQETQYF
CDR3nt: TGTGCCAGCAGTTTATCAGGGTGGGGGGGCCAAGAGACCCAGTACTTC

d_gene: .
v_gene: TRBV6-1
len: 15
abundance: .
j_gene: TRBJ2-3
CDR3aa: CASSTPTGRADTQYF
CDR3nt: TGTGCCAGCAGTACCCCGACAGGGAGGGCAGATACGCAGTATTTT

d_gene: TRBD1
v_gene: TRBV7-2
len: 14
abundance: few
j_gene: TRBJ1-4
CDR3aa: CASSMTGSGEKLFF
CDR3nt: TGTGCCAGCAGCATGACAGGGTCGGGGGAAAAACTGTTTTTT

d_gene: .
v_gene: TRBV20-1
len: 15
abundance: .
j_gene: TRBJ1-1
CDR3aa: CSAGDLRGGGTEAFF
CDR3nt: TGCAGTGCTGGAGATCTAAGGGGAGGGGGCACTGAAGCTTTCTTT

d_gene: TRBD2
v_gene: TRBV29-1
len: 15
abundance: once
j_gene: TRBJ2-3
CDR3aa: CSAGAQLAGGDTQYF
CDR3nt: TGCAGCGCTGGGGCACAACTAGCGGGCGGGGATACGCAGTATTTT

d_gene: .
v_gene: TRBV6-2/TRBV6-3
len: 13
abundance: .
j_gene: TRBJ1-5
CDR3aa: CASKTVGRQPQHF
CDR3nt: TGTGCCAGCAAAACGGTGGGGCGTCAGCCCCAGCATTTT

d_gene: TRBD1
v_gene: TRBV6-5
len: 15
abundance: once
j_gene: TRBJ2-1
CDR3aa: CASRTTGGFVNEQFF
CDR3nt: TGTGCCAGCAGGACGACAGGGGGCTTTGTGAATGAGCAGTTCTTC

d_gene: TRBD1
v_gene: TRBV7-2
len: 14
abundance: many
j_gene: TRBJ2-1
CDR3aa: CASSSRTGYNEQFF
CDR3nt: TGTGCCAGCAGCTCCAGGACAGGCTACAATGAGCAGTTCTTC

d_gene: .
v_gene: TRBV3-1
len: 14
abundance: .
j_gene: TRBJ2-7
CDR3aa: CASSRDLQGNEQYF
CDR3nt: TGTGCCAGCAGCCGGGATCTACAGGGCAACGAGCAGTACTTC

d_gene: .
v_gene: TRBV28
len: 14
abundance: few
j_gene: TRBJ1-5
CDR3aa: CASSYQGQGRPQHF
CDR3nt: TGTGCCAGCAGTTACCAGGGCCAGGGTCGGCCCCAGCATTTT

d_gene: .
v_gene: TRBV6-2/TRBV6-3
len: 13
abundance: many
j_gene: TRBJ1-5
CDR3aa: CASSYSRNQPQHF
CDR3nt: TGTGCCAGCAGTTACTCTCGGAATCAGCCCCAGCATTTT

d_gene: TRBD1
v_gene: TRBV6-2/TRBV6-3
len: 16
abundance: few
j_gene: TRBJ1-5
CDR3aa: CASSYSAQGAGQPQHF
CDR3nt: TGTGCCAGCAGTTACTCCGCCCAGGGGGCTGGTCAGCCCCAGCATTTT

d_gene: TRBD2
v_gene: TRBV29-1
len: 13
abundance: .
j_gene: TRBJ2-4
CDR3aa: CSVRLAGDGEQYF
CDR3nt: TGCAGCGTTCGACTAGCGGGGGACGGAGAGCAGTACTTC

d_gene: .
v_gene: TRBV5-1
len: 15
abundance: .
j_gene: TRBJ1-2
CDR3aa: CTSSPATLGSEGYTF
CDR3nt: TGCACCAGCAGCCCAGCAACCTTGGGGTCGGAGGGCTACACCTTC

d_gene: .
v_gene: TRBV5-6
len: 13
abundance: many
j_gene: TRBJ2-3
CDR3aa: CASSFAGGDTQYF
CDR3nt: TGTGCCAGCAGCTTCGCTGGGGGAGATACGCAGTATTTT

d_gene: TRBD1
v_gene: TRBV6-2/TRBV6-3
len: 13
abundance: few
j_gene: TRBJ2-2
CDR3aa: CASGTANTGELFF
CDR3nt: TGTGCCAGCGGGACAGCGAACACCGGGGAGCTGTTTTTT

d_gene: .
v_gene: TRBV7-2
len: 15
abundance: .
j_gene: TRBJ1-5
CDR3aa: CASSLDSSRNQPQHF
CDR3nt: TGTGCCAGCAGCTTAGACAGCAGCCGCAATCAGCCCCAGCATTTT

d_gene: .
v_gene: TRBV5-6
len: 15
abundance: many
j_gene: TRBJ2-3
CDR3aa: CASCPRRVHGDTQYF
CDR3nt: TGTGCCAGCTGCCCGCGCAGGGTCCACGGAGATACGCAGTATTTT

d_gene: .
v_gene: TRBV15
len: 13
abundance: many
j_gene: TRBJ2-1
CDR3aa: CATSRVRGREQFF
CDR3nt: TGTGCCACCAGCAGAGTCCGCGGGCGTGAGCAGTTCTTC

d_gene: .
v_gene: TRBV28
len: 15
abundance: few
j_gene: TRBJ2-7
CDR3aa: CASSQYFGAGGEQYF
CDR3nt: TGTGCCAGCAGCCAATACTTTGGGGCCGGGGGTGAGCAGTACTTC

d_gene: TRBD2
v_gene: TRBV20-1
len: 16
abundance: many
j_gene: TRBJ2-5
CDR3aa: CSARDWVAGGQETQYF
CDR3nt: TGCAGTGCTAGAGATTGGGTAGCGGGAGGACAAGAGACCCAGTACTTC

d_gene: .
v_gene: TRBV30
len: 17
abundance: .
j_gene: TRBJ1-5
CDR3aa: CAWSLRIGAYSNQPQHF
CDR3nt: TGTGCCTGGAGTCTCCGAATCGGAGCTTATAGCAATCAGCCCCAGCATTTT

d_gene: TRBD2
v_gene: TRBV6-6
len: 14
abundance: many
j_gene: TRBJ2-1
CDR3aa: CASRSGGGGNEQFF
CDR3nt: TGTGCCAGCAGGAGCGGGGGTGGGGGCAATGAGCAGTTCTTC

d_gene: .
v_gene: TRBV28
len: 14
abundance: many
j_gene: TRBJ1-2
CDR3aa: CASSLGPPRQVDTF
CDR3nt: TGTGCCAGCAGTTTAGGGCCCCCTCGGCAGGTCGACACCTTC

d_gene: .
v_gene: TRBV6-1
len: 15
abundance: few
j_gene: TRBJ1-4
CDR3aa: CASSEAAIYNEKLFF
CDR3nt: TGTGCCAGCAGTGAAGCCGCGATATATAATGAAAAACTGTTTTTT

d_gene: TRBD1
v_gene: TRBV20-1
len: 15
abundance: few
j_gene: TRBJ1-2
CDR3aa: CSAALRDRPHYGYTF
CDR3nt: TGCAGTGCTGCCCTCCGGGACAGGCCCCACTATGGCTACACCTTC

d_gene: .
v_gene: TRBV29-1
len: 15
abundance: many
j_gene: TRBJ2-1
CDR3aa: CSVGIGGGPRGEQFF
CDR3nt: TGCAGCGTTGGAATCGGCGGGGGCCCACGTGGGGAGCAGTTCTTC

d_gene: .
v_gene: TRBV4-3
len: 15
abundance: many
j_gene: TRBJ2-1
CDR3aa: CASSQGDEVYNEQFF
CDR3nt: TGCGCCAGCAGCCAAGGGGATGAGGTTTACAATGAGCAGTTCTTC

d_gene: .
v_gene: TRBV5-1
len: 13
abundance: .
j_gene: TRBJ2-3
CDR3aa: CASSNSGTDTQYF
CDR3nt: TGCGCCAGCAGCAATAGCGGCACAGATACGCAGTATTTT

d_gene: .
v_gene: TRBV20-1
len: 15
abundance: many
j_gene: TRBJ1-2
CDR3aa: CSARKSGTELYGYTF
CDR3nt: TGCAGTGCTCGTAAATCCGGGACGGAACTGTATGGCTACACCTTC

d_gene: .
v_gene: TRBV6-6
len: 13
abundance: .
j_gene: TRBJ2-1
CDR3aa: CASGEGGGNEQFF
CDR3nt: TGTGCCAGTGGAGAGGGGGGAGGTAATGAGCAGTTCTTC

d_gene: .
v_gene: TRBV4-3
len: 16
abundance: many
j_gene: TRBJ2-3
CDR3aa: CASSQDREFGTDTQYF
CDR3nt: TGCGCCAGCAGCCAAGATAGGGAATTCGGCACAGATACGCAGTATTTT

d_gene: .
v_gene: TRBV12-3/TRBV12-4
len: 12
abundance: .
j_gene: TRBJ2-4
CDR3aa: CASSLVLNIQYF
CDR3nt: TGTGCCAGCAGTTTAGTCCTAAACATTCAGTACTTC

d_gene: TRBD2
v_gene: TRBV28
len: 15
abundance: .
j_gene: TRBJ2-5
CDR3aa: CASSLRSAGGETQYF
CDR3nt: TGTGCCAGCAGTCTCAGGTCCGCCGGGGGGGAGACCCAGTACTTC

d_gene: .
v_gene: TRBV20-1
len: 16
abundance: many
j_gene: TRBJ2-5
CDR3aa: CSASVPGHTYQETQYF
CDR3nt: TGCAGTGCTAGTGTTCCGGGACATACGTACCAAGAGACCCAGTACTTC

d_gene: .
v_gene: TRBV15
len: 14
abundance: .
j_gene: TRBJ1-2
CDR3aa: CTTSREWGDYGYTF
CDR3nt: TGCACCACCAGCAGAGAATGGGGGGACTATGGCTACACCTTC

d_gene: .
v_gene: TRBV15
len: 16
abundance: .
j_gene: TRBJ1-5
CDR3aa: CATSRATSGGGRAQHF
CDR3nt: TGTGCCACCAGCAGAGCGACTAGTGGCGGGGGAAGGGCCCAGCATTTT

d_gene: .
v_gene: TRBV5-1
len: 14
abundance: .
j_gene: TRBJ1-2
CDR3aa: CTSSLDRTNYGYTF
CDR3nt: TGCACCAGCAGCTTGGACAGAACTAACTATGGCTACACCTTC

d_gene: TRBD1
v_gene: TRBV6-6
len: 16
abundance: many
j_gene: TRBJ2-4
CDR3aa: CASSYSGQQAKNIQYF
CDR3nt: TGTGCCAGCAGTTACTCGGGACAGCAAGCCAAAAACATTCAGTACTTC

d_gene: .
v_gene: TRBV12-3/TRBV12-4
len: 13
abundance: few
j_gene: TRBJ1-5
CDR3aa: CASSFGDNQPQHF
CDR3nt: TGTGCCAGCAGTTTTGGTGATAATCAGCCCCAGCATTTT

d_gene: .
v_gene: TRBV7-2
len: 15
abundance: many
j_gene: TRBJ2-7
CDR3aa: CASSLGPANTYEQYF
CDR3nt: TGTGCCAGCAGCTTAGGCCCTGCTAACACCTACGAGCAGTACTTC

d_gene: .
v_gene: TRBV30
len: 11
abundance: .
j_gene: TRBJ2-2
CDR3aa: CAWGRTGELFF
CDR3nt: TGTGCCTGGGGCCGCACCGGGGAGCTGTTTTTT

d_gene: .
v_gene: TRBV29-1
len: 12
abundance: .
j_gene: TRBJ2-1
CDR3aa: CSVERVYNEQFF
CDR3nt: TGCAGCGTTGAGCGGGTTTACAATGAGCAGTTCTTC

d_gene: .
v_gene: TRBV9
len: 16
abundance: .
j_gene: TRBJ1-4
CDR3aa: CASSPTSGRVNEKLFF
CDR3nt: TGTGCCAGCAGCCCTACGAGTGGCAGGGTGAATGAAAAACTGTTTTTT

d_gene: .
v_gene: TRBV7-9
len: 13
abundance: .
j_gene: TRBJ2-5
CDR3aa: CASSAQNQETQYF
CDR3nt: TGTGCCAGCAGCGCACAAAACCAAGAGACCCAGTACTTC

d_gene: TRBD1
v_gene: TRBV4-2
len: 15
abundance: many
j_gene: TRBJ2-5
CDR3aa: CASSPIGTGVETQYF
CDR3nt: TGTGCCAGCAGCCCCATCGGGACAGGGGTAGAGACCCAGTACTTC

d_gene: TRBD2
v_gene: TRBV7-2
len: 16
abundance: many
j_gene: TRBJ2-7
CDR3aa: CASSPGTSGGAAEQYF
CDR3nt: TGTGCCAGCAGCCCCGGGACTAGCGGGGGGGCCGCAGAGCAGTACTTC

d_gene: .
v_gene: TRBV7-9
len: 13
abundance: many
j_gene: TRBJ1-2
CDR3aa: CASSPGGAAGYTF
CDR3nt: TGTGCCAGCAGCCCTGGGGGGGCGGCTGGCTACACCTTC

d_gene: TRBD1
v_gene: TRBV20-1
len: 14
abundance: many
j_gene: TRBJ2-5
CDR3aa: CSAGSTGAGETQYF
CDR3nt: TGCAGTGCTGGATCGACAGGGGCAGGAGAGACCCAGTACTTC